The clone carrying this TCR beta chain was observed many times. Time point given: pre-sensitization, week 0. Treatment here: therapeutic diphenylcyclopropenone sensitization with weekly scalp DPC. Alopecia patients, 18 to 70 years old and DPC-suitable, served as donors. This sample stems from a study of human T cells and chemical hapten exposure. J gave up 2 bases and V 2 bases, and 1 base lay outside the gene matches. The CDR3 has 13 amino acids. The germline gives CDR1 SQVTM, CDR2 ANQGSEA. Via MiXCR, TCRdb re-called the RACE reads, giving one row per CDR3 protein. The sample comprises fewer than 300,000 distinct CDR3 sequences, about 9.4% of which are singletons, and approximately 2.3% rests with the top ten.

The sequence was obtained from a woman in her 40s with alopecia areata. Some clones in this sample may be carry-over from other donors' samples. The J gene is TRBJ2-7, the V gene TRBV29-1, with TRBD1 matching 9 bases. The sample consisted of whole blood, taken in connection with sensitization to the hapten diphenylcyclopropenone (DPC). The chain's CDR3 is CSVERTGAYEQYF. The CDR3 DNA sequence: TGCAGCGTTGAACGGACAGGGGCCTACGAGCAGTACTTC.